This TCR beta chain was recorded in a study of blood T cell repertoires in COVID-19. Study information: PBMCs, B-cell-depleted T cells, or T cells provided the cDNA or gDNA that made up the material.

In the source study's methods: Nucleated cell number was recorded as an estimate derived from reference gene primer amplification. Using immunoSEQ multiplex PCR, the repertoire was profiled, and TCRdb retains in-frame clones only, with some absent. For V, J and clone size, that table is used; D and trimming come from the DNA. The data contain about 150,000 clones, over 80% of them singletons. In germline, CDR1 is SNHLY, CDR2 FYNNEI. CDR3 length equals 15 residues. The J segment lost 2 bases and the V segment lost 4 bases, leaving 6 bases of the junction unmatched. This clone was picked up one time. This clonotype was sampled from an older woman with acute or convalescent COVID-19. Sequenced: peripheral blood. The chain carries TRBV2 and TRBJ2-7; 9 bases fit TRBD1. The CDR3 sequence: CASSGTGVGPYEQYF. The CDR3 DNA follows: TGTGCCAGCAGTGGGACAGGGGTTGGGCCCTACGAGCAGTACTTC.